This record looks at one T cell receptor (beta chain) sequence and its context. This clone's antigen is unknown. Base qualities are not at hand, and no much larger clone is one base apart. This sample was taken from a study of cytomegalovirus exposure and HLA in healthy donors (dated by TCRdb to about 2017). Regarding the research as a whole: In an earlier analysis of approximately 500 of the donors, 250 to 350 Gb of sequence data and roughly 100 million unique TCR beta sequences from 180 million or so T cells were reported. Roughly 300 gigabases of sequencing data and 70 million to 95 million unique TCR sequences made up an early release that covered nearly 650 HLA-typed donors. Of the roughly 400 genotyped donors, approximately 83% fell in the genetic ancestry cluster associated with self-reported Caucasian donors. The study aimed to test whether cataloging public T cell receptors could reveal signatures of past pathogen exposure. The study profiled the T cell repertoires of more than 500 subjects by immunosequencing and related them to cytomegalovirus serostatus. In addition to the first cohort of around 670 subjects, a separate validation cohort of some 120 different subjects was used. To predict cytomegalovirus infection status, the study brought together high-throughput TCR immunosequencing, statistical association of individual TCRs with disease status, and machine learning. In a later analysis, previously published TCR beta repertoires from hundreds of donors were re-analyzed and high-resolution HLA genotyping was added so that TCR occurrence patterns could be studied. In the later analysis, no new phenotypic data were used to find candidate immune exposures; instead, reliance was placed on TCR beta sequences and their occurrence across donors. An earlier analysis of around 580 of the donors used high-throughput TCR beta sequencing to judge whether each TCR beta V gene segment behaved as functional or pseudogenic. Donor age, sex, ethnicity and CMV serostatus were compiled alongside the repertoire data. Genome-wide SNP genotypes for about 55% of the 666 donors were used in a later genetic analysis, which treated that subset as a discovery cohort. All discovery cohort repertoires had been generated on a single sequencing platform. HLA typing included class I and class II loci at four-digit resolution. Typing coverage differed by locus: A, B, C, DRB1 and DQB1 were typed in roughly 629-640 donors, DQA1 in about 560, DPA1 in around 600, and DPB1 in about 450. Roughly five DR-DQ haplotypes were handled as single units for association and clustering because linkage in the cohort was strong. Among about 360 genotyped donors of the cohort, an average of around 240,000 unique TCR beta nucleotide sequences were sequenced per donor, around a sixth of them non-productive.

The CDR3 measures 15 amino acids from cysteine to phenylalanine. The read is trimmed to its CDR3 DNA, 45 bases read in frame from base 1. At the junction V is shortened by 6 bases and J by 0 bases, with 11 bases in between. The germline V gene sets CDR1 to KGHSH and CDR2 to LQKENI. The investigation overall reported the following: In the study, 150 to 200 TCR beta chains were listed as associated with cytomegalovirus. When HLA alleles, especially DR and DQ, strongly co-occurred, attributing TCR associations to individual alleles was difficult. At a false discovery rate of 0.05, a later analysis linked 15,000 to 20,000 TCR beta sequences to specific HLA alleles. Only TCR beta chains were sequenced in this cohort, and the absence of alpha or paired-chain data limited detectable features. The authors suggested that the approach could potentially be generalized to other disease states and immunological phenotypes. Linkage disequilibrium might explain the correlated functional status among segregating V segments, but an unknown experimental factor could not be ruled out. The presence/absence analyses assumed that sequencing depth was roughly uniform across donors, and that assumption may not be true. The only immune exposure information available for the cohort was CMV serostatus. Some IMGT-functional V segments, including TRBV6-2 and TRBV6-3, could not be distinguished by the 87-base-pair reads and were therefore excluded. In an earlier analysis of roughly 560 of the donors, most TCR beta V segments were observed in productive rearrangements about 90% or about 30% of the time, broadly matching IMGT annotations. A later genetic analysis associated a missense DCLRE1C variant with V-gene and J-gene trimming of TCR beta chains, and an independent cohort replicated the association. Three of the identified cytomegalovirus-associated TCR beta chains were confirmed in vitro to be specific for cytomegalovirus antigens. A cluster of highly shared sequence variants was judged likely to be a technical artifact of the sequencing pipeline. A later analysis found that HLA-associated TCR beta chains were more clonally expanded and had lower generation probabilities than equally common non-associated chains. A later analysis found that TCR association rates varied across HLA loci, with DRB1 alleles showing the most associated TCRs and HLA-C alleles the fewest. Because some donors lacked HLA typing at each locus, the association tests relied only on the typed subset. A further reported finding was that TCR beta sequences accurately predicted the HLA-A and HLA-B alleles for most subjects in the first cohort. Compared with the approximately 600-donor mean, donors in an Asian-associated ancestry cluster had fewer N-insertions in productive TCRs, according to a later genetic analysis. While some public TCRs were present in many individuals, most TCR sequences turned up only very rarely across donors. Most CMV-associated TCR beta chains appeared to be HLA-restricted in a later analysis, and the HLA associations seemed to be driven largely by CMV exposure. The classifier was reported to diagnose cytomegalovirus status with high specificity and sensitivity in both the original cohort and the validation cohort. A later analysis reported that several top co-occurrence clusters appeared linked to parvovirus B19, influenza, CMV and Epstein-Barr virus. About 17 rarely observed V segments, including chromosome 9 orphons, were excluded from the earlier analysis of some 590 of the donors because counts were too low.

Libraries were constructed by the immunoSEQ multiplex PCR assay. A mixture of 60 forward primers for TCR Vbeta segments and 13 reverse primers for TCR Jbeta segments was used in the multiplex PCR. Amplification of the CDR3 region of rearranged TCR beta genes was performed with a multiplex PCR assay on genomic DNA. The amplified TCR beta libraries were sequenced on the Illumina HiSeq System as 87-base-pair reads. Turning to the authors' computational methods: In a later analysis, 77 million or so unique TCR beta chains were counted across the 500 to 850 repertoires, and approximately 11 million of these chains were shared by at least two donors. Raw reads were error-corrected and collapsed into unique sequences with a nearest-neighbor algorithm that merged closely related sequences to remove PCR and sequencing errors. Alignment of CDR3 sequences to IMGT reference sequences was used to assign V, D and J gene segments. For a sequence to be retained, a match of at least six nucleotides was required to both a V gene segment and a J gene segment. Rearrangements were called productive when the CDR3 lacked stop codons and stayed in frame with V and J; all others were non-productive. CDR3 was defined by IMGT convention, running from the second conserved V-encoded cysteine to the conserved J-encoded phenylalanine. Sequences without an unambiguous match to a single V gene segment were excluded from the earlier analysis of several hundred of the donors. An earlier analysis of a few hundred of the donors classified V segments as functional when productive rearrangements were above 56.7% and as segregating when the standard deviation between donors was above 5%. A statistical classification framework was built to diagnose cytomegalovirus status from the catalog of TCR beta chain sequences. V and J gene assignment, in a later analysis, came from comparing TCR nucleotide sequences with IMGT/GENE-DB human TR gene sequences. A later analysis assigned CDR3 sequences and most-parsimonious VDJ recombination scenarios with the TCRdist pipeline. In a later analysis, each TCR beta chain was defined by its CDR3 amino acid sequence together with its V-gene family, and reads without a unique V-gene family were excluded. To address suspected cross-contamination and a sequencing artifact, a later analysis removed approximately 600 highly shared, low-generation-probability nucleotide sequences. In a later analysis, a clonal expansion index was calculated for each public chain from normalized within-repertoire ranks of inferred template counts. In a later analysis, generation probabilities were computed using a VDJ recombination model fitted to out-of-frame rearrangements, and the results were checked against IGoR. Hypergeometric tests were used in a later analysis to score TCR-TCR, TCR-HLA and TCR-CMV co-occurrence, with a repertoire-size bias correction applied to the TCR pairs. False discovery rates were estimated in a later analysis by permuting HLA or CMV assignments 20 times. A later analysis grouped co-occurring TCRs with DBSCAN, adding TCRdist sequence similarity when clustering within HLA-allele-positive subsets. Co-occurrence clustering excluded repertoires with fewer than 30,000 or more than 120,000 public chains, plus five with anomalous nucleotide sharing. TCRdb stores this immuneACCESS table with in-frame sequences only. Part of the clones is absent; in the studies checked, under half of the shortfall reflects unresolved V genes, and no reason is known for the rest. V and J calls and clone size are those listed in that table; D and trimming were worked out from the DNA. Across this sample there are some 130,000 clones, with about 80% seen only once. Of the sample, approximately 3% falls within the top ten clones.

In total, fewer than 750 healthy bone marrow donors made up the cohort. At the time of sampling, all cohort members were nominally healthy, though unrecorded immune exposures were likely present. The donor was CMV seronegative and belonged to the group of 352 seronegative cohort members. A peripheral blood sample was collected from each donor, and TCR beta sequencing was performed on peripheral blood mononuclear cells. Genomic DNA extraction from the blood cell samples was performed with the Qiagen DNeasy Blood Extraction Kit. The rearranged segments are TRBV18 and TRBJ2-2; D gene: possibly TRBD2, on 6 matching bases. The sequenced material came from PBMCs. The TCR was taken from a boy aged 2 to 10 in good health and CMV-seronegative. The CDR3 corresponds to CASSSTRPNTGELFF. DNA sequence: TGTGCCAGCTCTTCGACTAGGCCGAACACCGGGGAGCTGTTTTTT.